This T cell receptor (beta chain) was identified in a study of identical twins. Whole-study findings and limits: Models predicted too little out-of-frame TCR alpha sharing in monozygotic twins. Whereas memory repertoires showed no such difference, abundant cord blood beta clonotypes carried fewer insertions. A partial confounding effect on zero-insertion analyses could come from invariant MAIT and iNKT cells.

All donors were healthy, and all were Caucasian. TCRdb ran MiXCR on the 5' RACE reads and lists one entry per CDR3 protein. The table records 550,000 to 700,000 distinct CDR3 sequences, approximately 10% of them present only once. As to this clonotype: Its antigen is undetermined.

These data also featured in a second study, about yellow fever vaccine responses in identical twins.

The origin of this receptor is a young woman in good health. Sequencing input: PBMCs.

CDR3 residues: CASNQIWQGTDTQYF. The CDR3 DNA follows: TGTGCCAGCAACCAAATCTGGCAGGGAACAGATACGCAGTATTTT. The rearrangement joins TRBV6-1 to TRBJ2-3; tentatively, D is TRBD1 (5 bases). Trimming stripped 7 bases from V and 3 bases from J, with 17 bases between. The CDR3 length is 15 residues. Germline loops: CDR1 MNHNS, CDR2 SASEGT.